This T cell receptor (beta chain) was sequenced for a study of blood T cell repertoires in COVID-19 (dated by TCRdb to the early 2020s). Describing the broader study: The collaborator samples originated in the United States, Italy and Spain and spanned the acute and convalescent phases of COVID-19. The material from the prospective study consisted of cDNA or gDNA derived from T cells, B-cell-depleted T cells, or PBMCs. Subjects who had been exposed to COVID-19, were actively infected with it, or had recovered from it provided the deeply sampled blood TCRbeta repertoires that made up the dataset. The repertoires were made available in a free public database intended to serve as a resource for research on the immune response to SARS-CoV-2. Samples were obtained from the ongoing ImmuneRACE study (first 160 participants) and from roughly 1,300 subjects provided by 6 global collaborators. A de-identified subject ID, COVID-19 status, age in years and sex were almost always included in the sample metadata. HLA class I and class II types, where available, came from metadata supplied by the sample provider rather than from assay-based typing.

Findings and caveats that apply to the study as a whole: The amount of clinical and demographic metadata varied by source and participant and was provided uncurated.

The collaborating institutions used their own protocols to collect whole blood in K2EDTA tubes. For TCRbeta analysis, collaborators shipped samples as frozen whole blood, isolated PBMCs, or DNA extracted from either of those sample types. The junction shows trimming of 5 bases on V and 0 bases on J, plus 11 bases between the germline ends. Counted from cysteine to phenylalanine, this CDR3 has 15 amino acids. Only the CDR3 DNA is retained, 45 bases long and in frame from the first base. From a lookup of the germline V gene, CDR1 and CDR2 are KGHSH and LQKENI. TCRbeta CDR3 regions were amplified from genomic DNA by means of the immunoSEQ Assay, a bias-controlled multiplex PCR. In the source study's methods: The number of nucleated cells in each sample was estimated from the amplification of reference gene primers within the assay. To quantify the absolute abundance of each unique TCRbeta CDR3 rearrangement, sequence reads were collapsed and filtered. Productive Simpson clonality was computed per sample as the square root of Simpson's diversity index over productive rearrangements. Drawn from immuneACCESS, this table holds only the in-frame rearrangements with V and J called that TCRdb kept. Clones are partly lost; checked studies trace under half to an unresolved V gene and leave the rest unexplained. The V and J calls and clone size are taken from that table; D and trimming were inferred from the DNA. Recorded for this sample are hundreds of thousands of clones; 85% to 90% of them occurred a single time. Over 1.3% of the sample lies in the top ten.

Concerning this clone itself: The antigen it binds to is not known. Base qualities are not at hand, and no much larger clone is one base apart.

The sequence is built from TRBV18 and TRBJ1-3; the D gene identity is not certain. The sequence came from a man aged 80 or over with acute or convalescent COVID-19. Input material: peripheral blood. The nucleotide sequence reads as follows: TGTGCCAGCTCATTGGACGGGGTCTCTGGAAACACCATATATTTT. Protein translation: CASSLDGVSGNTIYF.